This TCR beta chain came from a study of blood T cell repertoires in COVID-19. Study as a whole: Acute and convalescent COVID-19 samples came from the United States, Italy and Spain. PBMCs, B-cell-depleted T cells, or T cells were the source of the cDNA or gDNA that made up the material.

Germline V gene data show CDR1 as LNHDA and CDR2 as SQIVND (reference sequence). The CDR3 loop spans 14 amino acids. The ends lost 3 bases at V and 6 bases at J; junction bases unmatched: 5. Per the original methods: By means of reference gene primer amplification, nucleated cell counts were estimated. Profiled with immunoSEQ multiplex PCR; TCRdb holds only in-frame clones, not every one. From that table come the V and J calls and clone size; the DNA was used to work out D and trimming. The sample holds tens of thousands of clones, 75% to 85% seen once. The source material was peripheral blood. V is TRBV19 and J is TRBJ1-5, with TRBD1 matching over 7 bases. The sequence derives from a woman aged 80 or over with acute or convalescent COVID-19. The CDR3 DNA reads as TGTGCCAGTAGTATCCAGGGGGGTTTTCAGCCCCAGCATTTT. Amino acid sequence: CASSIQGGFQPQHF.